A single TCR beta chain is shown here with its context. Source study methods: Amplification of reference gene primers provided the estimated nucleated cell counts. Produced via immunoSEQ multiplex PCR; TCRdb's table is partial and in-frame only. V and J calls and clone size follow that table, whereas D and trimming were derived from the DNA. This table holds 35,000 to 50,000 clones, roughly 80% found once. This entry belongs to a study of blood T cell repertoires in COVID-19. Study at large: Material from acute and convalescent COVID-19 was sourced from the United States, Italy and Spain. PBMCs, B-cell-depleted T cells, or T cells provided the cDNA or gDNA that made up the material.

The CDR3 extends over 17 amino acids. Germline CDR1 is LNHNV and CDR2 is YYDKDF (reference sequence). The J segment lost 1 base and the V segment lost 0 bases, leaving 3 bases of the junction unmatched. This TCR was sampled from a man aged 55-75 years in a cohort sampled during active COVID-19. The sequencing sample was made of peripheral blood. The chain uses TRBV15 and TRBJ2-3; 11 bases are shared with TRBD2. This CDR3 reads CATSRDTLAGGTDTQYF. The CDR3 bases are TGTGCCACCAGCAGAGATACACTAGCGGGAGGCACAGATACGCAGTATTTT.